Only a few counts were recorded for the clone carrying this TCR delta chain. The CDR3 is 13 amino acids. Germline loops: CDR1 NSMFDY, CDR2 ISSIKDK. Trimming shortened V by 2 bases and J by 0 bases, and 5 bases separated the two germline ends. This sample is drawn from a study of gamma-delta chains in newborns, infants, children. About the research overall: Microbial exposure reportedly drives polyclonal innate γδ T cell expansion after birth.

TCRdb processed the reads again with the CATT caller. Here the sample spans about 9,000 delta-chain clones, about 3.2% being singletons. Source material: blood. The chain is built from TRAV29/DV5 and TRDJ2; no firm D call. The sequence came from a child who was a newborn, infant or young child, either healthy, febrile or measles-vaccinated (not recorded which). The CDR3 protein is CAARGALTAQLFF. The CDR3 coding sequence is TGTGCAGCAAGAGGGGCTTTGACAGCACAACTCTTCTTT.